The source of this T cell receptor (beta chain) is a study of blood T cell repertoires in COVID-19 (dated by TCRdb to the early 2020s). Background for the entire study: Samples covering the acute and convalescent phases of COVID-19 were provided by collaborators in the United States, Italy and Spain. A freely available public database, intended as a resource for researchers studying the immune response to SARS-CoV-2, is where the repertoires were released. Where available, HLA class I and class II types were obtained from metadata supplied by the sample provider rather than from assay-based typing. Sample metadata almost always included a de-identified subject ID, COVID-19 status, age in years and sex. Subjects who had been exposed to COVID-19, were actively infected with it, or had recovered from it provided the deeply sampled blood TCRbeta repertoires that made up the dataset. Samples were obtained from the ongoing ImmuneRACE study (first 160 participants) and from 1,254 subjects provided by 6 global collaborators. The material from the prospective study consisted of cDNA or gDNA derived from T cells, B-cell-depleted T cells, or PBMCs.

TCRbeta CDR3 regions were amplified from genomic DNA by means of the immunoSEQ Assay, a bias-controlled multiplex PCR. The authors processed their data as follows. The number of nucleated cells in each sample was estimated by amplification of reference gene primers within the assay. To quantify the absolute abundance of each unique TCRbeta CDR3 rearrangement, sequence reads were collapsed and filtered. For each sample, productive Simpson clonality was calculated as the square root of Simpson's diversity index over productive rearrangements. Entries here come from immuneACCESS through TCRdb and include only in-frame sequences with V and J called. Some clones fail to appear in such tables; in the studies checked, an unresolved V gene covers under half of the shortfall, and the cause of the remainder is unknown. V, J and clone size reflect that table, while D and trimming were determined from the DNA. This sample lists 350,000 to 450,000 clones; about 89% were detected once. Together, the top ten hold roughly 1.4% of the sample.

Beyond this particular receptor, the publication reports: The quantity of clinical and demographic metadata differed by source and by participant and was supplied without curation.

One collaborating source in Seattle enrolled patients during active infection and followed them longitudinally through the course of disease. Collaborating institutions collected whole blood in K2EDTA tubes following their own protocols. For TCRbeta analysis, collaborators shipped samples as frozen whole blood, isolated PBMCs, or DNA extracted from either of those sample types. Reading the germline V gene (reference sequence) gives CDR1 LNHDA and CDR2 SQIVND. The V end loses 5 bases and the J end loses 4 bases, and a stretch of 6 bases separates them. The CDR3 sequence holds 12 residues, the cysteine and phenylalanine included. Only the CDR3 region is kept as DNA, spanning 36 bases read in frame from base 1. As to this clone: Its binding antigen is unknown. Per-base qualities were not stored, and no clone one base away is much larger.

In this chain, TRBV19 is recombined with TRBJ1-5; the D gene cannot be named for sure. This TCR was sampled from a middle-aged woman with COVID-19, enrolled during active disease. The specimen was peripheral blood. The nucleotide sequence reads TGTGCCAGTAGTCCCCCGAATCAGCCCCAGCATTTT. Protein translation: CASSPPNQPQHF. The reference TRBV19 and TRBJ1-5 proteins fill in what lies around the CDR3, so the full variable domain reads DGGITQSPKYLFRKEGQNVTLSCEQNLNHDAMYWYRQDPGQGLRLIYYSQIVNDFQKGDIAEGYSVSREKKESFPLTVTSAQKNPTAFYLCASSPPNQPQHFGDGTRLSIL.